Each of the 20 T cell receptor beta chains below was sequenced from the same sample in a study of spatial heterogeneity in lung cancer. Via MiXCR, TCRdb re-called the 5' RACE reads, giving one row per CDR3 protein. Altogether approximately 12,000 distinct CDR3 sequences are present, about 9.5% being singletons, with the ten largest covering about 34%. The time point denotes: blood at routine non-recurrence follow-up after resection. This sample comprised PBMCs, obtained at follow-up. The receptor set was obtained from a female donor with early-stage non-small cell lung cancer.

Only one count was recorded for this clonotype. The gene calls are TRBV12-3 or TRBV12-4 and TRBJ2-4; D is ambiguous. V lost 2 bases and J lost 0, with 11 bases in between. The CDR3 length is 16 residues. The CDR3: CASSLNSWVAKNIQYF. CDR3 DNA: TGTGCCAGCAGTTTAAATTCGTGGGTAGCCAAAAACATTCAGTACTTC.

There are many counts of this clonotype. The V and J genes are TRBV7-3 and TRBJ2-1; 15 nucleotides align to TRBD2. CDR1 is SGHTA and CDR2 is FQGTGA in the germline V gene. V lost 5 bases, J lost 3 bases, and 8 bases stayed unmatched. This CDR3 region has 18 residues. The CDR3 sequence: CASSPLPGLAGGYNEQFF. For the CDR3, the DNA is TGTGCCAGCAGCCCCCTCCCGGGACTAGCGGGAGGCTACAATGAGCAGTTCTTC.

The table lists this clonotype with many counts. The chain employs TRBV12-3 or TRBV12-4 and TRBJ2-1; TRBD2 agrees at 8 bases. Losses at the gene ends were 4 bases for V and 0 bases for J; bases not matched to a gene: 2. This CDR3 is built from 15 residues. The CDR3 bases are TGTGCCAGCAGTTCCGGGACTAGCTCCTACAATGAGCAGTTCTTC. Translation gives CASSSGTSSYNEQFF.

The table lists this clonotype with many counts. The rearrangement joins TRBV9 to TRBJ1-5; D is ambiguous. This CDR3 is built from 15 residues. Germline CDR1 and CDR2: SGDLS and YYNGEE. V was clipped by 0 bases and J by 3 bases, with 10 bases between them. Here the CDR3 DNA reads TGTGCCAGCAGCGTAGCTGGGAGTTACAATCAGCCCCAGCATTTT. Amino acid sequence: CASSVAGSYNQPQHF.

This clonotype came up many times. This sequence joins TRBV7-9 and TRBJ2-5, with 10 positions matching TRBD2. This CDR3 contains 17 residues. The V gene end was trimmed by 7 bases and the J gene end by 2 bases; junction bases not matched to a gene: 13. Germline CDR1 and CDR2: SEHNR and FQNEAQ (reference sequence). The CDR3 bases are TGTGCCAGCATCCCCCCCGGGACTAGCGCCCTTCAAGAGACCCAGTACTTC. Translation gives CASIPPGTSALQETQYF.

A few counts support this clonotype. The chain employs TRBV18 and TRBJ1-2; 7 positions agree with TRBD1. CDR3 length: 15 amino acids. Looked up from germline, CDR1 is KGHSH and CDR2 is LQKENI. Losses at the gene ends were 2 bases for V and 4 bases for J; bases not matched to a gene: 7. CDR3 nucleotide sequence: TGTGCCAGCTCACCATATGGAGGGGGCGGCTATGGCTACACCTTC. Its protein is CASSPYGGGGYGYTF.

This clonotype turned up a few times. This chain links TRBV7-2 with TRBJ1-2, with D possibly TRBD1 on 6 matching bases. CDR3 length: 15 amino acids. Trimming took off 5 bases at V and 4 bases at J, with 17 bases between the two ends. Germline CDR1 and CDR2: SGHTA and FQGNSA. The CDR3 DNA reads TGTGCCAGCAGCCCCAGCGGGGGGGCTGGCTATGGCTACACCTTC. This encodes CASSPSGGAGYGYTF. Combining the CDR3 with reference TRBV7-2 and TRBJ1-2 gives the whole variable domain GAGVSQSPSNKVTEKGKDVELRCDPISGHTALYWYRQSLGQGLEFLIYFQGNSAPDKSGLPSDRFSAERTGGSVSTLTIQRTQQEDSAVYLCASSPSGGAGYGYTFGSGTRLTVV.

The sample holds many counts of this clonotype. The J gene is TRBJ2-1, the V gene TRBV18, with no clear D. The V and J ends lost 5 bases and 7 bases respectively, with 3 bases between them. The CDR3 contains 10 residues. CDR1 and CDR2 from the germline V gene are KGHSH and LQKENI. The CDR3 region has the DNA TGTGCCAGCTCAGGGAATGAGCAGTTCTTC. Translation: CASSGNEQFF. The whole variable domain, filled in from reference TRBV18 and TRBJ2-1, reads NAGVMQNPRHLVRRRGQEARLRCSPMKGHSHVYWYRQLPEEGLKFMVYLQKENIIDESGMPKERFSAEFPKEGPSILRIQQVVRGDSAAYFCASSGNEQFFGPGTRLTVL.

The chain carries TRBV29-1 and TRBJ1-1; D gene unclear. Trimming removed 4 bases from V and 5 bases from J, with 5 bases in between. The germline CDR1 and CDR2 sequences are SQVTM and ANQGSEA. CDR3 size: 10 residues. The CDR3 sequence is CSVVGTEAFF. The CDR3 region has the DNA TGCAGCGTTGTAGGGACTGAAGCTTTCTTT.

CDR3: CVMSHLGGEQFF. CDR3 DNA sequence: TGTGTCATGAGCCACCTGGGAGGTGAGCAGTTCTTC. This rearrangement joins TRBV10-3 to TRBJ2-1, with D maybe TRBD2 (6 bases). Looked up from germline, CDR1 is ENHRY and CDR2 is SYGVKD. The CDR3 has 12 residues.

This clonotype was seen at least ten times. The rearrangement links TRBV28 to TRBJ2-7; possibly TRBD1 for D (5 bases). Germline V gene sequence: CDR1 MDHEN, CDR2 SYDVKM. The CDR3 totals 14 residues. V was trimmed by 5 bases and J by 0 bases, leaving 11 bases between them. CDR3 coding DNA: TGTGCCAGCAGTCATCAGGGTTACTCCTACGAGCAGTACTTC. The encoded protein is CASSHQGYSYEQYF.

The chain employs TRBV14 and TRBJ2-1; D possibly corresponds to TRBD1 (5 bases). Deletions cut 1 base from V and 3 bases from J, with 7 bases between. CDR1 is SGHDN, CDR2 FVKESK, per germline. This CDR3 spans 14 amino acids. Here the CDR3 reads CASSQATGYNEQFF. The CDR3, as DNA: TGTGCCAGCAGCCAAGCCACAGGCTACAATGAGCAGTTCTTC. Full variable domain (remainder filled in from reference TRBV14 and TRBJ2-1): EAGVTQFPSHSVIEKGQTVTLRCDPISGHDNLYWYRRVMGKEIKFLLHFVKESKQDESGMPNNRFLAERTGGTYSTLKVQPAELEDSGVYFCASSQATGYNEQFFGPGTRLTVL.

The chain combines TRBV7-6 with TRBJ2-7, with TRBD2 identical over 11 bases. Trimming at V came to 1 base and at J to 2 bases, leaving 10 bases not matched to a gene. The length of the CDR3 is 18 residues. Per germline, CDR1 SGHVS and CDR2 FNYEAQ. The CDR3 sequence: CASSLEPGTSGPPYEQYF. CDR3 in DNA: TGTGCCAGCAGCTTAGAGCCCGGGACTAGCGGCCCCCCCTACGAGCAGTACTTC.

This CDR3 is CASSSSGTTDTQYF. DNA of the CDR3: TGTGCCAGCAGTTCTAGCGGGACCACAGATACGCAGTATTTT. The gene calls are TRBV25-1 and TRBJ2-3; 9 bases line up with TRBD2. The V gene end was trimmed by 5 bases and the J gene end by 2 bases; junction bases not matched to a gene: 2. CDR1 and CDR2 from the germline V gene are MGHDK and SYGVNS. The CDR3 length is 14 residues.

The V and J genes are TRBV2 and TRBJ1-1; D gene unclear. With 11 bases removed from V and 2 bases from J, the gap between germline ends came to 12 bases. Germline CDR1 is SNHLY and CDR2 is FYNNEI. The CDR3 sequence is 12 residues long. Written as DNA, the CDR3 is TGTGCCGCCTGGTCCCTTAACACTGAAGCTTTCTTT. Protein product: CAAWSLNTEAFF.

This clonotype was recorded many times. The rearrangement links TRBV5-1 to TRBJ2-3; 7 nucleotides match TRBD2. The ends lost 4 bases at V and 0 bases at J; junction bases unmatched: 5. The CDR3 sequence is 15 residues long. Germline values: CDR1 SGHRS, CDR2 YFSETQ. The CDR3 coding sequence is TGCGCCAGCAGCGCTAGCGGCCCTAGCACAGATACGCAGTATTTT. It encodes CASSASGPSTDTQYF.

This clonotype came up many times. The chain has TRBV27 and TRBJ2-1, with 9 bases matching TRBD1. Germline CDR1 reads MNHEY; CDR2 reads SMNVEV (reference sequence). This CDR3 is built from 16 residues. After removal of 0 bases from V and 8 bases from J, the junction contained 8 bases not matched to a gene. The CDR3 DNA is TGTGCCAGCAGTTTATCCGGGACAGGGAGGTGGTATGAGCAGTTCTTC. Its protein is CASSLSGTGRWYEQFF.

This clonotype was seen only once. This chain joins TRBV20-1 and TRBJ2-7; 12 bases line up with TRBD2. The V gene's germline CDR1 is DFQATT and CDR2 SNEGSKA (reference sequence). V trimming: 2 bases; J trimming: 4 bases; junction bases outside the gene matches: 12. The CDR3 consists of 17 residues. CDR3 nucleotide sequence: TGCAGTGCTAGAAGGCTAGCGGGAGGGGAGAAACGATACGAGCAGTACTTC. Encoded protein: CSARRLAGGEKRYEQYF.

The chain carries TRBV15 and TRBJ2-3, with 11 bases identical to TRBD2. Germline loops: CDR1 LNHNV, CDR2 YYDKDF (reference sequence). This CDR3 has 16 residues. Trimming removed 0 bases from V and 8 bases from J; junction bases left unmatched: 7. The CDR3 protein is CATSRDSLLAGVTQYF. CDR3 coding DNA: TGTGCCACCAGCAGAGATTCTTTACTAGCGGGGGTTACGCAGTATTTT.

This clonotype was counted many times. The chain has TRBV19 and TRBJ2-1; possible D gene TRBD1, 5 bases. The V and J ends lost 7 bases and 7 bases respectively, with 14 bases between them. The germline CDR1 and CDR2 sequences are LNHDA and SQIVND (reference sequence). The CDR3 length is 13 residues. The CDR3 bases are TGTGCCAGTACAACCGACAAGGGGAATGAGCAGTTCTTC. This gives the protein CASTTDKGNEQFF.